This passage covers 25 T cell receptor beta chains from one sample sequenced in a study of vaccination and CD4 T cells after COVID-19. Researchers used the Oncomine TCR Beta short-read assay to sequence DNA from cultured CD4+ T cells. TCRdb re-derived calls from the PCR reads in MiXCR, one entry per CDR3 protein. The sample yields fewer than 7,500 distinct CDR3 sequences, about 41% seen once. Specified treatment: roughly ten-day PBMC culture with coronavirus spike peptide pools or control peptides (ViraFEST assay). Ahead of the COVID-19 pandemic (2011-2018), the CD4+ T cells of the unexposed donor were collected. These receptors' antigens are unknown. Sequences were obtained from CD4+ T cells from blood, cultured in vitro. These receptor sequences come from a human donor in good health.

The table lists this clonotype with a few counts. This chain joins TRBV29-1 and TRBJ1-2, with D possibly TRBD1 on 5 matching bases. Germline loops: CDR1 SQVTM, CDR2 ANQGSEA. The CDR3 is 12 residues long. V lost 6 bases and J lost 3, with 11 bases in between. CDR3 sequence (DNA): TGCAGCGTGGGGAGGGGAGACTATGGCTACACCTTC. As protein: CSVGRGDYGYTF.

V usage is TRBV7-9 and J usage is TRBJ2-1; 12 nucleotides match TRBD2. The germline V gene encodes CDR1 SEHNR and CDR2 FQNEAQ (reference sequence). This CDR3 spans 16 amino acids. V lost 5 bases, J lost 4 bases, and 6 bases stayed unmatched. CDR3 bases: TGTGCCAGCAGCAGAACCGGACTAGCGGGGTACAATGAGCAGTTCTTC. Its protein product is CASSRTGLAGYNEQFF.

This chain connects TRBV4-2 to TRBJ1-3; the D gene is possibly TRBD1 (6 bases). CDR1 LGHNA and CDR2 YNFKEQ come from the germline V gene. V lost 4 bases to trimming and J lost 4 bases, with 11 bases between them. The CDR3 covers 14 residues. The CDR3 spells CASSLRTDGNTIYF. In nucleotides, the CDR3 is TGTGCCAGCAGCCTCCGGACAGACGGAAACACCATATATTTT.

This chain uses TRBV28 with TRBJ1-6; 9 bases line up with TRBD1. This CDR3 contains 19 residues. V lost 6 bases to trimming and J lost 0 bases; unmatched junction nucleotides: 12. The germline V gene has CDR1 MDHEN and CDR2 SYDVKM. The DNA for the CDR3 is TGTGCCAGCAGCCTCACCGGGACAGGGACCCACTCCTATAATTCACCCCTCCACTTT. Translation: CASSLTGTGTHSYNSPLHF.

This clonotype was picked up a small number of times. The chain uses TRBV19 and TRBJ1-5; TRBD1 agrees at 7 bases. V shed 3 bases and J 4 bases; nucleotides not matched to a gene: 3. The CDR3 sequence is 14 residues long. The germline CDR1 and CDR2 sequences are LNHDA and SQIVND (reference sequence). Here the CDR3 DNA reads TGTGCCAGTAGTATTGGGGACAGAAATCAGCCCCAGCATTTT. Translated: CASSIGDRNQPQHF.

The chain couples TRBV6-4 to TRBJ1-1; weak D call: TRBD1 (6 bases). The length of the CDR3 is 17 residues. Deletions cut 10 bases from V and 1 base from J, with 25 bases between. The germline V gene has CDR1 MRHNA and CDR2 SNTAGT. This CDR3 reads CAIKPSEWGGPNTEAFF. CDR3 nucleotides: TGTGCCATCAAACCATCCGAGTGGGGGGGCCCGAACACTGAAGCTTTCTTT.

The chain couples TRBV15 to TRBJ2-3; D is undetermined. The CDR3 runs 15 residues. CDR1 and CDR2 from the germline V gene are LNHNV and YYDKDF (reference sequence). V was clipped by 0 bases and J by 6 bases, with 13 bases between them. The CDR3 region is CATSRDALIEDTQYF. CDR3 nucleotide sequence: TGTGCCACCAGCAGAGACGCCCTAATAGAGGATACGCAGTATTTT.

The rearrangement links TRBV14 to TRBJ1-1; 7 nucleotides agree with TRBD1. J gave up 10 bases and V 1 base, and 9 bases lay outside the gene matches. Germline assignment: CDR1 SGHDN and CDR2 FVKESK. CDR3 length: 14 amino acids. In DNA form, the CDR3 reads TGTGCCAGCAGCCAAGTCGTAGGGGGCCGCGGAGCTTTCTTT. It yields the protein CASSQVVGGRGAFF.

This chain joins TRBV20-1 and TRBJ2-1; the match to TRBD2 covers 13 bases. V gave up 3 bases and J gave up 7 bases; unmatched junction bases: 6. The V gene's germline CDR1 is DFQATT and CDR2 SNEGSKA (reference sequence). The CDR3 consists of 15 residues. In DNA form, the CDR3 reads TGCAGTGCTAGGCCAGGGACTAGCGGGATGAATGAGCAGTTCTTC. Protein product: CSARPGTSGMNEQFF.

The chain has TRBV20-1 and TRBJ1-4; no definite D call. From germline, CDR1 is DFQATT and CDR2 SNEGSKA (reference sequence). The ends were cut back, 1 base at V and 8 bases at J, with 14 bases in the middle. The CDR3 loop spans 14 amino acids. This CDR3 reads CSARVSPASEKLFF. In DNA, the CDR3 is TGCAGTGCTAGAGTGTCTCCGGCTAGCGAAAAACTGTTTTTT.

This rearrangement joins TRBV29-1 to TRBJ1-5; the D gene is possibly TRBD1 (5 bases). The germline CDR1 and CDR2 sequences are SQVTM and ANQGSEA. This CDR3 has 13 amino acids. Trimming took 7 bases from V and 6 from J, leaving 16 bases between them. This chain's CDR3 is CSARAREGQPQHF. The CDR3 DNA sequence: TGCAGCGCTCGGGCCAGGGAGGGTCAGCCCCAGCATTTT. Together with reference TRBV29-1 and TRBJ1-5, the CDR3 gives the full variable domain: SAVISQKPSRDICQRGTSLTIQCQVDSQVTMMFWYRQQPGQSLTLIATANQGSEATYESGFVIDKFPISRPNLTFSTLTVSNMSPEDSSIYLCSARAREGQPQHFGDGTRLSIL.

This clonotype was detected only a few times. V usage is TRBV20-1 and J usage is TRBJ2-3, with D perhaps matching TRBD1 (5 bases). CDR3 length equals 13 residues. The germline V gene encodes CDR1 DFQATT and CDR2 SNEGSKA (reference sequence). V shed 1 base and J shed 1 base, with 6 bases lying between them. The CDR3 DNA sequence: TGCAGTGCTAGAGTACAGGGCACAGATACGCAGTATTTT. Translated: CSARVQGTDTQYF.

By share, this clonotype ranks as large. V and J are TRBV7-8 and TRBJ1-2; D is uncertain. The length of the CDR3 is 12 residues. From germline, CDR1 is SGHVS and CDR2 FQNEAQ. Trimming stripped 5 bases from V and 5 bases from J, with 9 bases between. CDR3 sequence (DNA): TGTGCCAGCAGCGCGGACGTATATGGCTACACCTTC. Residues: CASSADVYGYTF.

The V call is TRBV2, the J call TRBJ2-4; D is perhaps TRBD2 (5 bases). The CDR3 totals 10 residues. Germline assignment: CDR1 SNHLY and CDR2 FYNNEI. Deletions cut 8 bases from V and 12 bases from J, with 11 bases between. CDR3 sequence reads: CASGEGSQYF. In DNA, the CDR3 is TGTGCCAGCGGCGAGGGTTCTCAGTACTTC.

V usage is TRBV19 and J usage is TRBJ2-7; D is undetermined. Germline CDR1 is LNHDA and CDR2 is SQIVND (reference sequence). Trimming removed 1 base from V and 7 bases from J, with 14 bases in between. The CDR3 consists of 14 residues. The DNA for the CDR3 is TGTGCCAGTAGTATAGGAGTCAGGTTGGGTGAGCAGTACTTC. This sequence encodes CASSIGVRLGEQYF.

The V gene is TRBV7-2, the J gene TRBJ1-5; D is perhaps TRBD1 (5 bases). CDR1 and CDR2 (germline): SGHTA, FQGNSA. Trimming pared 1 base from V and 3 bases from J, leaving 13 bases between. This CDR3 has 16 amino acids. The CDR3 coding sequence is TGTGCCAGCAGCTTAGGGGGCCCCCGGACCAATCAGCCCCAGCATTTT. It translates to CASSLGGPRTNQPQHF.

The rearrangement joins TRBV7-8 to TRBJ2-7; a possible D gene is TRBD2 (6 bases). The CDR3 is 13 amino acids. V gave up 5 bases and J gave up 6 bases, with 14 bases separating them. The germline gives CDR1 SGHVS, CDR2 FQNEAQ. CDR3 coding DNA: TGTGCCAGCAGCCCCCGGGAGCTGGGCGAGCAGTACTTC. Translation: CASSPRELGEQYF.

In regard to this clonotype: No DNA is shown, since the ends of the CDR3 on it are uncertain; the CDR3 is the one TCRdb lists. The chain has TRBV7-5 and TRBJ1-2; the DNA was not compared with TRBD1, the D call given in the table. TRBV7-5 is a pseudogene locus. Including both end residues, the CDR3 is 13 amino acids long. CDR3 loop: CISVSEAPGGILF.

This chain uses TRBV2 with TRBJ2-5, with D hard to call. Germline values: CDR1 SNHLY, CDR2 FYNNEI. Deletions cut 6 bases from V and 1 base from J, with 12 bases between. The CDR3 extends over 14 amino acids. The CDR3 region has the DNA TGTGCCAGCAGCCAACCTCGTAGCCAAGAGACCCAGTACTTC. This codes for CASSQPRSQETQYF.

The sample holds one count of this clonotype. The gene calls are TRBV5-1 and TRBJ1-1; D perhaps matches TRBD1 (6 bases). From germline, CDR1 is SGHRS and CDR2 YFSETQ. CDR3 length: 14 residues. Trimming left V 1 base short and J 1 base short, with 8 bases between. The CDR3 nucleotides read TGCGCCAGCAGCTTGTCGACAGGGAACACTGAAGCTTTCTTT. Translating it yields CASSLSTGNTEAFF.

This clonotype has only a few counts. The rearrangement links TRBV19 to TRBJ1-5, with 7 bases that match TRBD1. The CDR3 totals 15 residues. Germline lookup yields CDR1 LNHDA and CDR2 SQIVND (reference sequence). With 5 bases clipped from V and 3 bases from J, the junction kept 7 bases outside the gene matches. The CDR3 reads CASSPGTVPNQPQHF. In DNA, the CDR3 is TGTGCCAGTAGTCCGGGGACAGTTCCCAATCAGCCCCAGCATTTT.

The chain couples TRBV4-2 to TRBJ2-1; 14 nucleotides agree with TRBD2. V was clipped by 4 bases and J by 8 bases; unmatched bases: 10. The CDR3 loop spans 17 amino acids. CDR1 LGHNA and CDR2 YNFKEQ come from the germline V gene. CDR3: CASSPGTSGRGVDEQFF. The CDR3 nucleotides are TGTGCCAGCAGCCCTGGGACTAGCGGGAGAGGCGTTGATGAGCAGTTCTTC.

By its share, this clonotype is medium-sized. The chain carries TRBV6-5 and TRBJ1-5, with 9 bases matching TRBD1. The V and J ends lost 4 bases and 4 bases, in that order; junction bases with no gene match: 8. The germline gives CDR1 MNHEY, CDR2 SVGAGI. This CDR3 has 16 residues. The CDR3 is CASSLQGQGPNQPQHF. For the CDR3, the DNA is TGTGCCAGCAGTTTACAGGGACAGGGCCCTAATCAGCCCCAGCATTTT.

The CDR3 DNA follows: TGCGCCAGCAGTCGACAGGGGAGCGAGACCCAGTACTTC. It specifies CASSRQGSETQYF. J is TRBJ2-5 and V is TRBV5-1; TRBD1 matches at 8 bases. CDR3 size: 13 residues. Germline loops: CDR1 SGHRS, CDR2 YFSETQ. With 5 bases clipped from V and 5 bases from J, the junction kept 5 bases outside the gene matches. Based on the CDR3 plus reference TRBV5-1 and TRBJ2-5, the full variable domain is KAGVTQTPRYLIKTRGQQVTLSCSPISGHRSVSWYQQTPGQGLQFLFEYFSETQRNKGNFPGRFSGRQFSNSRSEMNVSTLELGDSALYLCASSRQGSETQYFGPGTRLLVL.

This rearrangement joins TRBV6-5 to TRBJ2-3; 10 bases map to TRBD2. CDR3 length: 16 residues. V lost 4 bases and J lost 0; bases outside the gene matches: 4. CDR1 and CDR2 from the germline V gene are MNHEY and SVGAGI. CDR3 sequence: CASSFERGGSTDTQYF. The CDR3 DNA sequence: TGTGCCAGCAGTTTCGAGCGGGGGGGTAGCACAGATACGCAGTATTTT.